This T cell receptor beta chain was sequenced in a study of control samples from healthy donors and cancer patients. This CDR3 spans 14 amino acids. The germline V gene has CDR1 SQVTM and CDR2 ANQGSEA. The ends were cut back, 1 base at V and 5 bases at J, with 14 bases in the middle. The table came from immunoSEQ multiplex PCR; TCRdb's copy has only in-frame clones and leaves some out. The sample lists around 92,000 clones, 82% occurring once. The receptor's source is a man aged 55 to 70 in good health. The rearrangement links TRBV29-1 to TRBJ1-1, with D perhaps matching TRBD1 (5 bases). The sample was blood. The CDR3 spells CSVEGRQGRTEAFF. The CDR3, as DNA: TGCAGCGTTGAAGGAAGGCAGGGAAGGACTGAAGCTTTCTTT.